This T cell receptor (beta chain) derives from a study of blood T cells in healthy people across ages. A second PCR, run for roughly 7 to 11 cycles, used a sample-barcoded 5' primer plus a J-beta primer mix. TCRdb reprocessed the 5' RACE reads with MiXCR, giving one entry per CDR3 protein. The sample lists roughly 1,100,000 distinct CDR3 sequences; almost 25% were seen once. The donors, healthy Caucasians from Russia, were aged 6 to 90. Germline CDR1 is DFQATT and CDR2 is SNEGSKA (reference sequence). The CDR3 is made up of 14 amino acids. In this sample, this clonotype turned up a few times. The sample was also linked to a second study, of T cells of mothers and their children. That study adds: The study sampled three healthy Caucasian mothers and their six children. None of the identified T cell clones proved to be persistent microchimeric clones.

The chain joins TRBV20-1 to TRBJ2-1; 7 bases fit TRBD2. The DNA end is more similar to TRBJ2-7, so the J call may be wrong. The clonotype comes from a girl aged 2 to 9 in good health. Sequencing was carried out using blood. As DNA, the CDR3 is TGCAGTGCGCCGATGGGGGGAGGGAGGAACGAGCAGTACTTC. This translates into CSAPMGGGRNEQYF.